This entry describes one TCR beta chain. Germline CDR1 MNHEY, CDR2 SMNVEV (reference sequence). With V trimmed by 4 bases and J by 5 bases, 6 bases remained unmatched. The CDR3 is 14 amino acids. This specimen belongs to a study of cytomegalovirus exposure and HLA in healthy donors. At the level of the study: Most genotyped donors, roughly 83% of about 400, had Caucasian-associated genetic ancestry.

The PCR ran on 60 Vbeta and 13 Jbeta primers. Sequencing was performed with immunoSEQ multiplex PCR; in TCRdb, only in-frame clones are kept and a portion is missing. Of some 160,000 clones in the sample, about four fifths were seen once. The sample consisted of PBMCs. This chain connects TRBV27 to TRBJ2-7, with 9 bases identical to TRBD1. This clonotype was sampled from a male donor in good health and CMV-seropositive. The CDR3 spells CASSSHRGLNEQYF. CDR3 sequence (DNA): TGTGCCAGCAGTTCTCACAGGGGGCTTAACGAGCAGTACTTC.